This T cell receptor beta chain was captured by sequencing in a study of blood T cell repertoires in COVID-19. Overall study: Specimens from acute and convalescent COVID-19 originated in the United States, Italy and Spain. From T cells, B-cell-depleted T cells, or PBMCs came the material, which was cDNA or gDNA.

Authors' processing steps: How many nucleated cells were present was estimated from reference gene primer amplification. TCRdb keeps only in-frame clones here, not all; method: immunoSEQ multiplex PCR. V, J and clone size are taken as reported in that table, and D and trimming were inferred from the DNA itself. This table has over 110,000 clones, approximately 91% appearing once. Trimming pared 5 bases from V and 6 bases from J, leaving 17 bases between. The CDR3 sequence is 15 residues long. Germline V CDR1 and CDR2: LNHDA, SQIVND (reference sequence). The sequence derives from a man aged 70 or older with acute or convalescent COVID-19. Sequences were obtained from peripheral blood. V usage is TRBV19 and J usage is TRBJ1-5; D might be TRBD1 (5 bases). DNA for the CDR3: TGTGCCAGTAGTCCCGGGGAGGGGCAAGTTCAGCCCCAGCATTTT. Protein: CASSPGEGQVQPQHF.